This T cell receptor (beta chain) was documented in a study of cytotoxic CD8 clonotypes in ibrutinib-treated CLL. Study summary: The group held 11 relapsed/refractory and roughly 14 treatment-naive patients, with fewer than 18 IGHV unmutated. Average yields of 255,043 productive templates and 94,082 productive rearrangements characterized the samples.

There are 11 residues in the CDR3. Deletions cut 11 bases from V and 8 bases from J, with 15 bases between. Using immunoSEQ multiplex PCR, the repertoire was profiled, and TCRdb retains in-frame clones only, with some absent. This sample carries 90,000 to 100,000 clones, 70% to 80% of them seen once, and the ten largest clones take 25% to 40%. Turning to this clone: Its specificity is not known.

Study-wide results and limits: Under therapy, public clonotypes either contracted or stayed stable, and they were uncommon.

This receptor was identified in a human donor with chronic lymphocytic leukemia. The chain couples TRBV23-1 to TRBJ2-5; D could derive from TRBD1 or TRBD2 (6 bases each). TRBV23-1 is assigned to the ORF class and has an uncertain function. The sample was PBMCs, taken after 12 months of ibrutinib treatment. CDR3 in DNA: TGCGCCCTGGCGGAGGGGGGCACCCAGTACTTC. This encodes CALAEGGTQYF.